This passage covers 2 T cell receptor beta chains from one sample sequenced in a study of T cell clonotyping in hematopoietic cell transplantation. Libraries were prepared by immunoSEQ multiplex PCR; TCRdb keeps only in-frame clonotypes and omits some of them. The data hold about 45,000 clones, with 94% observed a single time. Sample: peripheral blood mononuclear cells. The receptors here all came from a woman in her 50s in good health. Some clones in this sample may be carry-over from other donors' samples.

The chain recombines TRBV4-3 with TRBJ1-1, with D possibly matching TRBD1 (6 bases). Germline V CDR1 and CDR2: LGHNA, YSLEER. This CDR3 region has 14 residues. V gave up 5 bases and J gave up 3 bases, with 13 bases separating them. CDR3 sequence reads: CASSGQTDYTEAFF. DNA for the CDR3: TGCGCCAGCAGCGGACAGACCGACTACACTGAAGCTTTCTTT.

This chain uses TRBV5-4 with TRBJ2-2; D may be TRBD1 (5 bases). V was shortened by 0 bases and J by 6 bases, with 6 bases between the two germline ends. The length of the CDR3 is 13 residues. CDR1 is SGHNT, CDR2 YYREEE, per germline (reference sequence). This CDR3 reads CASSLEGSGELFF. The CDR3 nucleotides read TGTGCCAGCAGCTTGGAGGGGTCCGGGGAGCTGTTTTTT. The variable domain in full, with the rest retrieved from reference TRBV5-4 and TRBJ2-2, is ETGVTQSPTHLIKTRGQQVTLRCSSQSGHNTVSWYQQALGQGPQFIFQYYREEENGRGNFPPRFSGLQFPNYSSELNVNALELDDSALYLCASSLEGSGELFFGEGSRLTVL.